One and the same sample provided the 4 T cell receptor beta chains below, sequenced in a study of T cell repertoires in cytomegalovirus infection. TCRdb reprocessed the reads with MiXCR, giving one entry per CDR3 protein. The repertoire consists of about 900,000 distinct CDR3 sequences, with roughly 30% occurring once and the leading ten covering over 13%. No antigen has been identified for these receptors. The input for sequencing was cultured CD8+ T cells from PBMCs, taken from culture after CMV antigen stimulation. The receptors here all came from a human donor in good health (CMV status not recorded). Some clones in this sample may be carry-over from other donors' samples.

The chain recombines TRBV4-2 with TRBJ2-3, with 9 positions matching TRBD2. The CDR3 extends over 16 amino acids. From germline, CDR1 is LGHNA and CDR2 YNFKEQ. V lost 0 bases and J lost 3; bases outside the gene matches: 4. DNA for the CDR3: TGTGCCAGCAGCCAAGAGCAAGCGGGGGGAACAGATACGCAGTATTTT. Its translation: CASSQEQAGGTDTQYF.

This clonotype was seen more than once but under ten times. This rearrangement joins TRBV6-2 or TRBV6-3 to TRBJ2-7; D not certain. Per germline, CDR1 MNHEY and CDR2 SVGEGT. The CDR3 runs 12 residues. Trimming shortened V by 2 bases and J by 5 bases, and 7 bases separated the two germline ends. The CDR3 DNA sequence: TGTGCCAGCAGTTACGGAGCAGACGAGCAGTACGTC. Translated, it gives CASSYGADEQYV.

The chain couples TRBV24-1 to TRBJ2-3, with D perhaps TRBD1 (6 bases). The CDR3 totals 14 residues. V dropped 3 bases and J dropped 14 bases, with 20 bases sitting between them. Per germline, CDR1 KGHDR and CDR2 SFDVKD. CDR3 coding DNA: TGTGCCACCAGTGATAAGGGGGAGAGACAGAGGCGGTATTTT. This encodes CATSDKGERQRRYF.

The chain is built from TRBV29-1 and TRBJ2-2, with D perhaps TRBD1 or TRBD2 (5 bases each). Trimming shortened V by 5 bases and J by 0 bases, and 19 bases separated the two germline ends. CDR3 length: 17 amino acids. The germline V gene has CDR1 SQVTM and CDR2 ANQGSEA. This CDR3 is CSVYGDAGTTNTGELFF. The CDR3 DNA follows: TGCAGCGTTTACGGGGATGCCGGGACGACGAACACCGGGGAGCTGTTTTTT.